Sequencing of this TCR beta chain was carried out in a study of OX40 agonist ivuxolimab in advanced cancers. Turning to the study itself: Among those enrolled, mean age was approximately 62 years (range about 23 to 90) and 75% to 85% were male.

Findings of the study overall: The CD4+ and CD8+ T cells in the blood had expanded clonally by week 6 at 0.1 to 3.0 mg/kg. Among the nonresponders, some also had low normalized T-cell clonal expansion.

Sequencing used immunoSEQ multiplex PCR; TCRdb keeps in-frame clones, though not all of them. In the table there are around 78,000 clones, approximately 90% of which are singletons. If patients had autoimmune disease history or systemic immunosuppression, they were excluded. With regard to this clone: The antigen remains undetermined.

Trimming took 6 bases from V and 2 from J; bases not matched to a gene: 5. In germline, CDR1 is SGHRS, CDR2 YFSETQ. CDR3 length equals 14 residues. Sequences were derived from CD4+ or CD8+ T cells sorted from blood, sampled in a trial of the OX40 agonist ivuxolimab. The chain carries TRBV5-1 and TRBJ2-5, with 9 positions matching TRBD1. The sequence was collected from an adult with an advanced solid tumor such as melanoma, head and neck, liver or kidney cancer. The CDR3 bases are TGCGCCAGCACCCGGGACAGGGTACAAGAGACCCAGTACTTC. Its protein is CASTRDRVQETQYF.